This TCR beta chain was captured by sequencing in a study of response to subunit inactivated influenza vaccine. Germline V gives CDR1 SGDLS, CDR2 YYNGEE. The CDR3 loop spans 15 amino acids. V lost 0 bases and J 6 bases, leaving 16 bases between the germline ends. Each CDR3 protein is one row after TCRdb ran MiXCR on the RT-PCR reads. The sample shows under 200,000 distinct CDR3 sequences, 10% to 15% of them seen only once. These data are also associated with another study on T cells expressing NK-cell markers. That paper adds: TCR beta libraries carry UMIs added by 5'RACE template switching.

The J gene is TRBJ2-7, the V gene TRBV9; D gene ambiguous. The TCR was taken from a man aged 50-60 years who received an inactivated influenza vaccine. The material was CD8+ T cells sorted from PBMCs, obtained approximately 13 days after vaccination. The CDR3 DNA is TGTGCCAGCAGCGTAGAGGTAGGAATTGCCTCCGAGCAGTACTTC. Translating it yields CASSVEVGIASEQYF.